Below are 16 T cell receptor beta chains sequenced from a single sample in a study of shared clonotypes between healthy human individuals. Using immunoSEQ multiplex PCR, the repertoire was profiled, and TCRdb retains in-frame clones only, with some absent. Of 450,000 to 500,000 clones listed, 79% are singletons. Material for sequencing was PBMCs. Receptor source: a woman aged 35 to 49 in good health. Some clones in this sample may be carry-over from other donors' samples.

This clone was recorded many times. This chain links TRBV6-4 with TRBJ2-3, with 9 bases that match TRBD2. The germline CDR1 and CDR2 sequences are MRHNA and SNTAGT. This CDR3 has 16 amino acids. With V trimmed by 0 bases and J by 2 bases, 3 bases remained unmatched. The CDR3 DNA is TGTGCCAGCAGTGACTCGCCTAGCGGGGTCACAGATACGCAGTATTTT. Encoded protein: CASSDSPSGVTDTQYF.

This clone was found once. The CDR3, as DNA: TGTGCCAGCAGTTCCTACGAGCAGTACTTC. It encodes CASSSYEQYF. The chain carries TRBV27 and TRBJ2-5; no reliable D call. The better agreement between TRBJ2-7 and the DNA end casts doubt on the J call. There are 10 residues in the CDR3. Germline V gene lookup returns CDR1 MNHEY and CDR2 SMNVEV (reference sequence).

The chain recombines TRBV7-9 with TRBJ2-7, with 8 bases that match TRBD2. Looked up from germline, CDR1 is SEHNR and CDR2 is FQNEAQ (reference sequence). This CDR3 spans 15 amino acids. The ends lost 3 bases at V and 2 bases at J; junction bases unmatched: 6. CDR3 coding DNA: TGTGCCAGCAGCTTCTCCGGGACTAGGGCCTACGAGCAGTACTTC. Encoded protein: CASSFSGTRAYEQYF.

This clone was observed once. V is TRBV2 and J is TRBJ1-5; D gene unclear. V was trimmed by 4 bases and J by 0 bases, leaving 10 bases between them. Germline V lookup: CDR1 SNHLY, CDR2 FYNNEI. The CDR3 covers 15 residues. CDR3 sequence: CASSASDNSNQPQHF. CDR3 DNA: TGTGCCAGCAGTGCTTCCGATAATAGCAATCAGCCCCAGCATTTT.

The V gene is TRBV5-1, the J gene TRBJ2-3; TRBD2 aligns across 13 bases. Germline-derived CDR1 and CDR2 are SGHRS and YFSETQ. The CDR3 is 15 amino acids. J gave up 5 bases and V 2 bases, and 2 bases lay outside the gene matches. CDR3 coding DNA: TGCGCCAGCAGCTTAGGACTAGCGGGAGAAGATACGCAGTATTTT. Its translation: CASSLGLAGEDTQYF.

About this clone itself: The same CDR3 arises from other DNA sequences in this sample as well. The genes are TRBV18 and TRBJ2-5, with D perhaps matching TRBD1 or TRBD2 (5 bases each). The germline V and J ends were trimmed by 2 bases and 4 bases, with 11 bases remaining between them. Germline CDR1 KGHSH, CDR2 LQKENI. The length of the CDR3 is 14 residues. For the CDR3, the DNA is TGTGCCAGCTCACCAGGGGCTGGGGGAGAGACCCAGTACTTC. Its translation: CASSPGAGGETQYF.

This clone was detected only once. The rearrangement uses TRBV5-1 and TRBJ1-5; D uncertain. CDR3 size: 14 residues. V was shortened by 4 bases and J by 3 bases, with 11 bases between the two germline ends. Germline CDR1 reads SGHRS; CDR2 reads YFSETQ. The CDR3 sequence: CASSPDGTNQPQHF. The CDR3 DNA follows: TGCGCCAGCAGCCCGGACGGAACCAATCAGCCCCAGCATTTT.

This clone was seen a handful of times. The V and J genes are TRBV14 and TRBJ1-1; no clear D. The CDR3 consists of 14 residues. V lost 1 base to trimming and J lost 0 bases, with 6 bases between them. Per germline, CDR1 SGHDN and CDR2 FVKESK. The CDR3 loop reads CASSQVPVNTEAFF. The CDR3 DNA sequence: TGTGCCAGCAGCCAAGTTCCCGTGAACACTGAAGCTTTCTTT.

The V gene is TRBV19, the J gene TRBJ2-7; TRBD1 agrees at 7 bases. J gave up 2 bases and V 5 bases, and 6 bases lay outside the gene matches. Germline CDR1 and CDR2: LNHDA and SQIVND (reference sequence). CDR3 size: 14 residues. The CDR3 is CASSGQANTYEQYF. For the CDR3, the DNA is TGTGCCAGTAGTGGACAGGCTAACACCTACGAGCAGTACTTC.

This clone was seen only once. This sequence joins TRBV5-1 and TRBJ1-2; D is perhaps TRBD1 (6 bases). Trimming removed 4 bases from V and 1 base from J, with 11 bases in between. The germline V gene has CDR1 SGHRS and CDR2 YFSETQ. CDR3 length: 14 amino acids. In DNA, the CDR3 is TGCGCCAGCAGCCCTAGAGGGGGTAACTATGGCTACACCTTC. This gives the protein CASSPRGGNYGYTF.

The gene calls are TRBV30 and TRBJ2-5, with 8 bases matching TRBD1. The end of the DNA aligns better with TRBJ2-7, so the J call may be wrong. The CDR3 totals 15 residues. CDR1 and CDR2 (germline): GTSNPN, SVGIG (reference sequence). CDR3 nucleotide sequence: TGTGCCCGCCGGACGGGGACAGGCCTCTCCTACGAGCAGTACTTC. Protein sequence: CARRTGTGLSYEQYF.

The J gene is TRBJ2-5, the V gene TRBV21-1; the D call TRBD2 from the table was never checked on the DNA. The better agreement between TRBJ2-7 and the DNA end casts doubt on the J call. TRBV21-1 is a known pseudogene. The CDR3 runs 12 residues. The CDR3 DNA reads TGTGCCAGCATTCCCCCTTCCTACGAGCAGTACTTC. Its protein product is CASIPPSYEQYF.

CDR3 nucleotide sequence: TGTGCCAGCAGTTACGGAGGTACGTCCCTCAGCGAGCAGTACTTC. It is translated as CASSYGGTSLSEQYF. The rearrangement joins TRBV6-6 to TRBJ2-7, with a tentative D call TRBD2 (5 bases). CDR1 MNHNY and CDR2 SVGAGI come from the germline V gene (reference sequence). Trimming left V 2 bases short and J 6 bases short, with 17 bases between. The CDR3 contains 15 residues.

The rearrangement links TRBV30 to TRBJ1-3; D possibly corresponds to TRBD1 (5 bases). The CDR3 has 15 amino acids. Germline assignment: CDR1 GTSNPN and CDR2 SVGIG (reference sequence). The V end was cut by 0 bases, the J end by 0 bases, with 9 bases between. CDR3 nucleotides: TGTGCCTGGAGTGTACGGGGGATCTCTGGAAACACCATATATTTT. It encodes CAWSVRGISGNTIYF.

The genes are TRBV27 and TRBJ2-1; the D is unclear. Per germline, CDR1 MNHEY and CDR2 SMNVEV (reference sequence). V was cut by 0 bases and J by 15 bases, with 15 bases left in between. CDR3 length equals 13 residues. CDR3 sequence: CASSLSSGARWFF. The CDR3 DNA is TGTGCCAGCAGTTTATCATCGGGCGCCCGTTGGTTCTTC.

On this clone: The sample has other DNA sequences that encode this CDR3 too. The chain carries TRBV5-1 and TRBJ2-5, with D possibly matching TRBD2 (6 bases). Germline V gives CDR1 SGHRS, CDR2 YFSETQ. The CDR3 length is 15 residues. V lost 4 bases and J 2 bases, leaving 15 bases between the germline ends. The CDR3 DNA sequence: TGCGCCAGCAGCCGCGAGCGGGCCTCACAAGAGACCCAGTACTTC. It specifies CASSRERASQETQYF. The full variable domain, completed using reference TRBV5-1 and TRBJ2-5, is KAGVTQTPRYLIKTRGQQVTLSCSPISGHRSVSWYQQTPGQGLQFLFEYFSETQRNKGNFPGRFSGRQFSNSRSEMNVSTLELGDSALYLCASSRERASQETQYFGPGTRLLVL.